The T cell receptor beta chain described here comes from a study of cytomegalovirus exposure and HLA in healthy donors. On the study more broadly: Out of approximately 170 million T cells, an earlier analysis found about 100 million unique TCR beta sequences in total.

The PCR was carried out with 60 Vbeta primers and 13 Jbeta primers. Some clones are missing from TCRdb's copy, which holds only in-frame ones; the method was immunoSEQ multiplex PCR. In the table there are 150,000 to 200,000 clones, over 70% of which are singletons. In the case of this clone: Its antigen remains unknown.

Study-level points and caveats: TCR sequences were mostly rare, though some public TCRs occurred in many donors. Only CMV serostatus was available as immune exposure information. By HLA locus, TCR association rates varied in a later analysis, with DRB1 showing the most and HLA-C the fewest.

V dropped 7 bases and J dropped 2 bases, with 11 bases sitting between them. The CDR3 runs to 14 residues. CDR1 is MNHNS and CDR2 is SASEGT in the germline V gene. Sample: PBMCs. V and J are TRBV6-1 and TRBJ2-2, with D perhaps matching TRBD1 (6 bases). The TCR sequence derives from a man between 45 and 60 years old in good health and CMV-seronegative. CDR3: CASTQGYNTGELFF. The CDR3 DNA is TGTGCCAGCACTCAGGGGTACAACACCGGGGAGCTGTTTTTT.